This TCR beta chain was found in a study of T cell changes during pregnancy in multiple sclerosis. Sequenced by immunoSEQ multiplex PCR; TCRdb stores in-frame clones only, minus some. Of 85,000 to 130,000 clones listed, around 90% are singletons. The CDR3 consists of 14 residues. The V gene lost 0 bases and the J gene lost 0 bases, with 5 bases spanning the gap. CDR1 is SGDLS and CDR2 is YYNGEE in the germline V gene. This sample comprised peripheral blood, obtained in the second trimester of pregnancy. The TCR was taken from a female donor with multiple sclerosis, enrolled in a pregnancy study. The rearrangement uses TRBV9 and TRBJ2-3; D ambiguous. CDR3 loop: CASSVGASTDTQYF. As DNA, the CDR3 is TGTGCCAGCAGCGTAGGGGCTAGCACAGATACGCAGTATTTT.